Presented here are 7 T cell receptor beta chains from one specimen sequenced in a study of blood T cell repertoires in COVID-19. Repertoires were generated with immunoSEQ multiplex PCR, while TCRdb's copy carries only in-frame clones and drops some. The sample holds 200,000 to 300,000 clones, approximately 83% seen once. The source material was peripheral blood. These receptor sequences come from a man older than 75 with acute or convalescent COVID-19.

This sequence joins TRBV24-1 and TRBJ2-1, with 10 bases lining up with TRBD1. Germline trimming cut 2 bases from V and 6 bases from J; bases unmatched to any gene: 6. CDR1 and CDR2 from the germline V gene are KGHDR and SFDVKD. CDR3 length equals 16 residues. The CDR3 coding sequence is TGTGCCACCAGTGATTGGGCTCGGGACAGGGGCAATGAGCAGTTCTTC. It yields the protein CATSDWARDRGNEQFF.

The V and J genes are TRBV5-4 and TRBJ2-3, with 10 bases that match TRBD2. The CDR3 covers 17 residues. V shed 3 bases, J shed 2 bases, and the junction held 9 bases outside the gene matches. Germline CDR1 is SGHNT and CDR2 is YYREEE (reference sequence). This CDR3 reads CASSYRLAGVHTDTQYF. CDR3 sequence (DNA): TGTGCCAGCAGCTACCGACTAGCGGGTGTACACACAGATACGCAGTATTTT.

As for this clone: Other DNA sequences in this specimen translate into the identical CDR3. CDR3 sequence (DNA): TGTGCCAGCAGTTACTCGCAGGGAAATCAGCCCCAGCATTTT. It specifies CASSYSQGNQPQHF. The gene calls are TRBV6-5 and TRBJ1-5, with D possibly matching TRBD1 (5 bases). Germline CDR1 MNHEY, CDR2 SVGAGI. Trimming stripped 0 bases from V and 4 bases from J, with 7 bases between. The CDR3 loop spans 14 amino acids.

The V call is TRBV2, the J call TRBJ2-6; tentative D call: TRBD2 (7 bases). This CDR3 is built from 14 residues. Germline V CDR1 and CDR2: SNHLY, FYNNEI. V lost 4 bases to trimming and J lost 8 bases, with 12 bases between them. CDR3 coding DNA: TGTGCCAGCAGTGCGGGGGGCCCCCCCAACGTCCTGACTTTC. This sequence encodes CASSAGGPPNVLTF.

The rearrangement links TRBV6-5 to TRBJ2-7; 8 nucleotides align to TRBD1. The V segment lost 5 bases and the J segment 5 bases; nucleotides outside the gene matches: 8. The germline CDR1 and CDR2 sequences are MNHEY and SVGAGI. The CDR3 runs to 14 residues. CDR3 loop: CASSKKDRVHEQYF. For the CDR3, the DNA is TGTGCCAGCAGTAAAAAGGACAGGGTACACGAGCAGTACTTC.

This rearrangement joins TRBV9 to TRBJ1-4, with TRBD1 matching 7 bases. From germline, CDR1 is SGDLS and CDR2 YYNGEE. With 0 bases clipped from V and 6 bases from J, the junction kept 2 bases outside the gene matches. There are 14 residues in the CDR3. The chain's CDR3 is CASSVGQGYEKLFF. The CDR3 nucleotides are TGTGCCAGCAGCGTAGGACAGGGCTATGAAAAACTGTTTTTT.

This rearrangement joins TRBV5-1 to TRBJ2-5, with 8 bases that match TRBD1. With 4 bases clipped from V and 2 bases from J, the junction kept 7 bases outside the gene matches. The CDR3 is 15 residues long. Germline V lookup: CDR1 SGHRS, CDR2 YFSETQ. DNA for the CDR3: TGCGCCAGCAGCAGGGACAGGAGATCACAAGAGACCCAGTACTTC. This gives the protein CASSRDRRSQETQYF. The full variable domain, in which reference TRBV5-1 and TRBJ2-5 provide the parts outside the CDR3, is KAGVTQTPRYLIKTRGQQVTLSCSPISGHRSVSWYQQTPGQGLQFLFEYFSETQRNKGNFPGRFSGRQFSNSRSEMNVSTLELGDSALYLCASSRDRRSQETQYFGPGTRLLVL.